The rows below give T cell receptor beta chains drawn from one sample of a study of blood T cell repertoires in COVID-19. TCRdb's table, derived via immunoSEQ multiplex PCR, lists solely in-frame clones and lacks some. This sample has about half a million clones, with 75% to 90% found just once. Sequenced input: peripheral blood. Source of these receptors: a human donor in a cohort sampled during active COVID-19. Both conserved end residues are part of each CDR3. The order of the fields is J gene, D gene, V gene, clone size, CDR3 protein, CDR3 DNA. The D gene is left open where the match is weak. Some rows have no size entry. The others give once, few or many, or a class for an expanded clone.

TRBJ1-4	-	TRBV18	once	CASSPSLRGEKLFF	TGTGCCAGCTCACCATCCCTACGGGGTGAAAAACTGTTTTTT
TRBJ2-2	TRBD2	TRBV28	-	CASSPLLAGVGELFF	TGTGCCAGCAGTCCCCTCCTAGCGGGAGTCGGGGAGCTGTTTTTT
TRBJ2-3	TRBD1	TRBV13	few	CASSTATPGTGNTDTQYF	TGTGCCAGCAGCACTGCTACTCCCGGGACAGGGAACACAGATACGCAGTATTTT
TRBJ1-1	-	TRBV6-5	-	CASSKPRGNTEAFF	TGTGCCAGCAGCAAGCCAAGGGGGAACACTGAAGCTTTCTTT
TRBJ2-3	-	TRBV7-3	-	CASRGAGDTQYF	TGTGCCAGCAGGGGGGCCGGAGATACGCAGTATTTT
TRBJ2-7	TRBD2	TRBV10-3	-	CATTTPTSGSKYF	TGTGCCACCACTACACCTACTAGCGGGAGTAAGTACTTC
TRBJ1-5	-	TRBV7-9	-	CASSLGAGQPQHF	TGTGCCAGCAGCTTAGGAGCAGGACAGCCCCAGCATTTT
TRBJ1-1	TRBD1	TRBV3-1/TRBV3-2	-	CASSQRGQGNTEAFF	TGTGCCAGCAGCCAACGAGGACAGGGGAACACTGAAGCTTTCTTT
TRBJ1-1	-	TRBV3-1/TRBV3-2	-	CASSQDRRTEAFF	TGTGCCAGCAGCCAAGATAGGAGAACTGAAGCTTTCTTT
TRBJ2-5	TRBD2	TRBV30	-	CAWGPPLRLAGGGETQYF	TGTGCCTGGGGACCCCCCCTCCGTCTAGCGGGAGGGGGGGAGACCCAGTACTTC
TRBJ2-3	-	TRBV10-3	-	CAISFSTGPTDTQYF	TGTGCCATCAGTTTTTCGACAGGACCCACAGATACGCAGTATTTT
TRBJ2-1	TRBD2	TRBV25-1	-	CASSEYVGTSVHYEQFF	TGTGCCAGCAGTGAATATGTTGGGACTAGCGTCCATTATGAGCAGTTCTTC
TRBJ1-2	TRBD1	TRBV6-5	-	CASSSTGTGGYTF	TGTGCCAGCAGTTCCACGGGGACAGGGGGCTACACCTTC
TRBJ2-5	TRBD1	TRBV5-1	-	CASSLGQGIETQYF	TGCGCCAGCAGCTTGGGACAGGGGATAGAGACCCAGTACTTC
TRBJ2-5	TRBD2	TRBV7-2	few	CASSPRLAGGPPQETQYF	TGTGCCAGCAGCCCTAGACTAGCGGGAGGCCCCCCTCAAGAGACCCAGTACTTC
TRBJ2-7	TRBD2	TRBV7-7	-	CASSPTSGSYEQYF	TGTGCTAGCAGCCCGACTAGCGGGAGTTACGAGCAGTACTTC
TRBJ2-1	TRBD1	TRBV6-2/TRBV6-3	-	CASSYLTGSYNEQFF	TGTGCCAGCAGTTACTTGACAGGGAGCTACAATGAGCAGTTCTTC
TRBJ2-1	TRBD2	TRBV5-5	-	CASSLSLAGGFHPYNEQFF	TGTGCCAGCAGCTTGTCCCTAGCGGGAGGTTTCCATCCATACAATGAGCAGTTCTTC
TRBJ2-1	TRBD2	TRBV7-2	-	CATANSGRYNEQFF	TGTGCCACAGCAAACAGCGGGAGATACAATGAGCAGTTCTTC
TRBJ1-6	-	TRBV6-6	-	CASSYFSYNSPLHF	TGTGCCAGCAGTTACTTCAGCTATAATTCACCCCTCCACTTT
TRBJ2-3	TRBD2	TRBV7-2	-	CASSNKASGTRTDTQYF	TGTGCCAGCAGCAACAAGGCTAGCGGGACCCGCACAGATACGCAGTATTTT
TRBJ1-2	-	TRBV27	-	CASSLNKSGKFNGYTF	TGTGCCAGCAGTTTAAACAAATCGGGGAAATTCAATGGCTACACCTTC
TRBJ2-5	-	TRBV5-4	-	CASSYRETQYF	TGTGCCAGCAGCTACAGGGAGACCCAGTACTTC
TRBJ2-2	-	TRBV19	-	CASRVVTGELFF	TGTGCCAGTAGGGTAGTGACCGGGGAGCTGTTTTTT
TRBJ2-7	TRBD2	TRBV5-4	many	CASSPGLAGVYEQYF	TGTGCCAGCAGCCCGGGACTAGCGGGAGTGTACGAGCAGTACTTC
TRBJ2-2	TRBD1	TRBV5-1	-	CASSLNPGQGPGGELFF	TGCGCCAGCAGCTTGAACCCCGGACAGGGCCCGGGGGGGGAGCTGTTTTTT
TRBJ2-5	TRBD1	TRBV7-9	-	CASSRPGTGRGTQYF	TGTGCCAGCAGCCGTCCCGGGACAGGGAGAGGGACCCAGTACTTC
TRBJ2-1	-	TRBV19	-	CASKRTNQPYNEQFF	TGTGCCAGTAAGAGGACAAATCAGCCCTACAATGAGCAGTTCTTC
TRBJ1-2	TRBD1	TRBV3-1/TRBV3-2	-	CASSQRGQGLDYGYTF	TGTGCCAGCAGCCAGAGGGGACAGGGACTAGACTATGGCTACACCTTC
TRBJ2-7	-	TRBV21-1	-	CASSFRLAGANEQYF	TGTGCCAGCAGCTTCCGACTAGCGGGAGCTAACGAGCAGTACTTC
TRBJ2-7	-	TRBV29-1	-	CSVELARGEQYF	TGCAGCGTTGAACTAGCGAGAGGCGAGCAGTACTTC
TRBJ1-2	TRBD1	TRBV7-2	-	CASSPKGAAGTGYTF	TGTGCCAGCAGCCCAAAGGGGGCGGCAGGGACCGGCTACACCTTC
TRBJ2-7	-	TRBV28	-	CASMIVFGVGSYEQYF	TGTGCCAGCATGATTGTATTCGGGGTAGGCTCCTACGAGCAGTACTTC
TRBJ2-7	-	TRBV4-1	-	CAEKGWGEYEQYF	TGCGCAGAAAAGGGGTGGGGGGAGTACGAGCAGTACTTC
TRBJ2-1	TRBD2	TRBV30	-	CAWSDGRASGMGEQFF	TGTGCCTGGAGTGACGGTAGGGCTAGCGGGATGGGCGAGCAGTTCTTC
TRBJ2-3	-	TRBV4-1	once	CASSLTSSSDTQYF	TGCGCCAGCAGCCTTACATCATCTTCGGATACGCAGTATTTT
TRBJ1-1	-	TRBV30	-	CAWSLANTEAFF	TGTGCCTGGAGTTTGGCGAACACTGAAGCTTTCTTT
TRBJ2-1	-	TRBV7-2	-	CASTLGRYSYNEQFF	TGTGCCAGCACTCTAGGCCGGTACTCCTACAATGAGCAGTTCTTC
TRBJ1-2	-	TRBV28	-	CASLEGAGYTF	TGTGCCAGCTTAGAAGGGGCCGGCTACACCTTC
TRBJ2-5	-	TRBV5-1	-	CASSTKQETQYF	TGCGCCAGCAGTACTAAACAAGAGACCCAGTACTTC
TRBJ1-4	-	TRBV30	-	CAWSVNSNEKLFF	TGTGCCTGGAGTGTAAACAGTAATGAAAAACTGTTTTTT
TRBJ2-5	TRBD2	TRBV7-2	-	CASSAGGETQYF	TGTGCCAGCAGCGCGGGGGGAGAGACCCAGTACTTC
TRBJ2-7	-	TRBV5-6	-	CASSLGWTGNEQYF	TGTGCCAGCAGCTTGGGGTGGACGGGAAACGAGCAGTACTTC
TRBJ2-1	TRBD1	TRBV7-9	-	CAAARDSPYNEQFF	TGTGCAGCCGCCCGGGACAGCCCCTACAATGAGCAGTTCTTC
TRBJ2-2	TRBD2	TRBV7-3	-	CASSPWTSGRAATGELFF	TGTGCCAGCAGCCCTTGGACTAGCGGGAGGGCGGCCACCGGGGAGCTGTTTTTT
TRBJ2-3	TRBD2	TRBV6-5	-	CASSYLPGGSDTQYF	TGTGCCAGCAGTTACCTTCCGGGAGGGTCAGATACGCAGTATTTT
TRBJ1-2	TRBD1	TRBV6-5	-	CASTPITGTGARYTF	TGTGCCAGCACCCCGATAACCGGGACAGGGGCCCGCTACACCTTC
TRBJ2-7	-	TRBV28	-	CASSFMLAPYEQYF	TGTGCCAGCAGTTTCATGTTGGCCCCCTACGAGCAGTACTTC
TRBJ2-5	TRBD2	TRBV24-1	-	CATSGPPGGQETQYF	TGTGCCACCAGTGGTCCTCCGGGAGGCCAAGAGACCCAGTACTTC